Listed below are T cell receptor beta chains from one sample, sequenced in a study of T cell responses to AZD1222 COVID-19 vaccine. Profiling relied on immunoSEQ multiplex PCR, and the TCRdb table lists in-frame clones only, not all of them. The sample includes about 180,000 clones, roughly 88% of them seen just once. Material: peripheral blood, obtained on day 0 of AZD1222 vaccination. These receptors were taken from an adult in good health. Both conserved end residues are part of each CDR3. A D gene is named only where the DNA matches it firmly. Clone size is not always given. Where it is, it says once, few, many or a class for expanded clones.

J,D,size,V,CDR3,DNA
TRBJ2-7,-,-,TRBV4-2,CASSQDTRENEQYF,TGTGCCAGCAGCCAAGATACCAGGGAGAACGAGCAGTACTTC
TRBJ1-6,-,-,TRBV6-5,CASSYRVNSPLHF,TGTGCCAGCAGTTACCGGGTTAATTCACCCCTCCACTTT
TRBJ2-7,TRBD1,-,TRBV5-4,CASRFGQGASEQYF,TGTGCCAGCAGGTTCGGACAGGGGGCGTCCGAGCAGTACTTC
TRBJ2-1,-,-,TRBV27,CASRPTPNGNYNEQFF,TGTGCCAGCAGGCCAACTCCCAATGGGAATTACAATGAGCAGTTCTTC
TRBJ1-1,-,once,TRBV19,CASCERAENTEAFF,TGTGCCAGTTGTGAGAGGGCCGAGAACACTGAAGCTTTCTTT
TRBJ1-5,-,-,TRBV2,CASTPSVQGLGQPQHF,TGTGCCAGCACCCCTTCGGTACAGGGACTTGGTCAGCCCCAGCATTTT
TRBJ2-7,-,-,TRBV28,CASSSSGASYEQYF,TGTGCCAGCAGTTCCTCGGGGGCGTCCTACGAGCAGTACTTC
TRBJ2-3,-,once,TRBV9,CASSVEGTGTDTQYF,TGTGCCAGCAGCGTAGAGGGGACGGGCACAGATACGCAGTATTTT
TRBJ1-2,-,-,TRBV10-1,CASSESRLYGYTF,TGCGCCAGCAGTGAGTCCAGGCTCTATGGCTACACCTTC
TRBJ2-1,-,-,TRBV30,CAWSVGGAYNEQFF,TGTGCCTGGAGTGTCGGGGGTGCCTACAATGAGCAGTTCTTC
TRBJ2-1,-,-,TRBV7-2,CASSLGLPGNEQFF,TGTGCCAGCAGCTTGGGACTCCCTGGGAATGAGCAGTTCTTC
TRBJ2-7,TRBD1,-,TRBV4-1,CASSREGTDSYEQYF,TGCGCCAGCAGCCGAGAAGGGACAGACTCCTACGAGCAGTACTTC
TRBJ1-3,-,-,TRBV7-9,CASSLGGWGSGNTIYF,TGTGCCAGCAGCTTAGGAGGTTGGGGATCTGGAAACACCATATATTTT
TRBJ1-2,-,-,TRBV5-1,CASSLAGAQLYGYTF,TGCGCCAGCAGCTTGGCGGGGGCCCAACTCTATGGCTACACCTTC
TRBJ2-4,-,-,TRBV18,CASSPRRFRGALIAKNIQYF,TGTGCCAGCTCACCACGTCGATTCAGGGGGGCCTTGATTGCCAAAAACATTCAGTACTTC
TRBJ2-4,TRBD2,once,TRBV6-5,CASRRTSGRNIQYF,TGTGCCAGCAGGAGGACTAGCGGGAGGAACATTCAGTACTTC
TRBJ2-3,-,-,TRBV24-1,CATSDPGRGQGDTQYF,TGTGCCACCAGTGACCCCGGGAGGGGGCAGGGGGATACGCAGTATTTT
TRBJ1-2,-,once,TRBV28,CASSSHRYGYTF,TGTGCCAGCAGTTCCCACCGCTATGGCTACACCTTC
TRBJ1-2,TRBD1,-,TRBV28,CASSLWGQGVGGYTF,TGTGCCAGCAGTTTATGGGGACAGGGGGTCGGTGGCTACACCTTC
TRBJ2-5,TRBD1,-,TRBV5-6,CASSLAGTGSQETQYF,TGTGCCAGCAGCTTGGCCGGGACAGGGTCCCAAGAGACCCAGTACTTC
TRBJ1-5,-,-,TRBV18,CASSPDRLVISQHF,TGTGCCAGCTCACCGGACCGCTTGGTGATATCCCAGCATTTT
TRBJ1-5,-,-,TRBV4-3,CASSQDWGSGGIQPQHF,TGCGCCAGCAGCCAAGATTGGGGTAGCGGGGGAATTCAGCCCCAGCATTTT
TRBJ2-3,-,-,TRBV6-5,CASSTGAPTDTQYF,TGTGCCAGCAGTACGGGGGCCCCGACGGATACGCAGTATTTT
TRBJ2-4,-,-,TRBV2,CASSEDYQAKNIQYF,TGTGCCAGCAGTGAAGACTACCAAGCCAAAAACATTCAGTACTTC
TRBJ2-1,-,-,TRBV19,CASSRSSWGNNEQFF,TGTGCCAGTAGTCGGTCCTCTTGGGGAAACAATGAGCAGTTCTTC
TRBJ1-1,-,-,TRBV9,CASSPDGVGTEAFF,TGTGCCAGCAGCCCAGACGGGGTTGGCACTGAAGCTTTCTTT
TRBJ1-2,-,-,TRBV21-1,CASSKPLSKGQGYTF,TGTGCCAGCAGCAAACCCCTTTCTAAAGGGCAAGGCTACACCTTC
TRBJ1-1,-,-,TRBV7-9,CASSFGTEAFF,TGTGCCAGCAGCTTCGGCACTGAAGCTTTCTTT
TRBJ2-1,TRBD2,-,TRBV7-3,CASSFGGRGYNEQFF,TGTGCCAGCAGCTTTGGCGGGAGGGGCTACAATGAGCAGTTCTTC
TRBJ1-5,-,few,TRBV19,CASRGIGQSRNQPQHF,TGTGCCAGTAGGGGGATAGGACAGTCCCGCAATCAGCCCCAGCATTTT
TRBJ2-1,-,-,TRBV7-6,CASSLDSRGDEQFF,TGTGCCAGCAGCTTAGACAGCAGGGGCGATGAGCAGTTCTTC
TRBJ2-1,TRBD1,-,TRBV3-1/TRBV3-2,CASSHLTGGAKDEQFF,TGTGCCAGCAGCCATTTGACAGGGGGCGCCAAGGATGAGCAGTTCTTC
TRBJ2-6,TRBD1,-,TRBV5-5,CASSLGLGQGSGANVLTF,TGTGCCAGCAGCTTGGGTCTCGGACAGGGCTCTGGGGCCAACGTCCTGACTTTC
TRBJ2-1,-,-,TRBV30,CAWMRGTYNEQFF,TGTGCCTGGATGAGGGGAACCTACAATGAGCAGTTCTTC
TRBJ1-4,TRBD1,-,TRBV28,CASGGTGYNEKLFF,TGTGCCAGCGGAGGGACAGGGTATAATGAAAAACTGTTTTTT
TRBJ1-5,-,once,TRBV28,CASSKPGAGNQPQHF,TGTGCCAGCTCTAAACCGGGGGCTGGCAATCAGCCCCAGCATTTT
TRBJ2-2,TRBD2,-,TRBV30,CAWRMTGGRTGELFF,TGTGCCTGGAGAATGACGGGGGGGCGGACCGGGGAGCTGTTTTTT
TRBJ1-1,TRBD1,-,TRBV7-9,CASSSTDRLANTEAFF,TGTGCCAGCAGCTCTACGGACAGGCTGGCGAACACTGAAGCTTTCTTT
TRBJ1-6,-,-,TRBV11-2,CASSLEPGSPLHF,TGTGCCAGCAGCTTAGAGCCGGGTTCACCCCTCCACTTT
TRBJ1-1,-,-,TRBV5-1,CASSFESTVSYNTEAFF,TGCGCCAGCAGTTTTGAGAGTACAGTGTCCTATAACACTGAAGCTTTCTTT
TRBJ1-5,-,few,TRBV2,CASSVIGGNQPQHF,TGTGCCAGCAGTGTAATTGGAGGGAATCAGCCCCAGCATTTT
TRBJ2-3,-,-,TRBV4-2,CASSPQRGDTQYF,TGTGCCAGCAGCCCCCAAAGGGGAGATACGCAGTATTTT
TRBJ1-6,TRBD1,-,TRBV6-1,CASSEAVGGSSYNSPLHF,TGTGCCAGCAGTGAAGCGGTAGGGGGCAGCTCCTATAATTCACCCCTCCACTTT
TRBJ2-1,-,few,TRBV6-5,CASSYSRASNEQFF,TGTGCCAGCAGTTACTCGAGGGCTTCCAATGAGCAGTTCTTC